This TCR beta chain stems from a study of T cell changes during pregnancy in multiple sclerosis. Per germline, CDR1 LGHNT and CDR2 FRNRAP. The CDR3 runs 13 residues. V was shortened by 10 bases and J by 6 bases, with 16 bases between the two germline ends. The table came from immunoSEQ multiplex PCR; TCRdb's copy has only in-frame clones and leaves some out. Altogether tens of thousands of clones are present, roughly 93% being singletons, with the ten largest covering over 2%. The chain employs TRBV12-5 and TRBJ1-5; tentative D call: TRBD1 (5 bases). Here the sequenced sample was peripheral blood, taken in the second trimester of pregnancy. The receptor's source is a female donor with multiple sclerosis, enrolled in a pregnancy study. As DNA, the CDR3 is TGTGCTACCCGCTGGGGGGAAGGTCAGCCCCAGCATTTT. As protein: CATRWGEGQPQHF. The variable domain in full, with the rest retrieved from reference TRBV12-5 and TRBJ1-5, is DARVTQTPRHKVTEMGQEVTMRCQPILGHNTVFWYRQTMMQGLELLAYFRNRAPLDDSGMPKDRFSAEMPDATLATLKIQPSEPRDSAVYFCATRWGEGQPQHFGDGTRLSIL.